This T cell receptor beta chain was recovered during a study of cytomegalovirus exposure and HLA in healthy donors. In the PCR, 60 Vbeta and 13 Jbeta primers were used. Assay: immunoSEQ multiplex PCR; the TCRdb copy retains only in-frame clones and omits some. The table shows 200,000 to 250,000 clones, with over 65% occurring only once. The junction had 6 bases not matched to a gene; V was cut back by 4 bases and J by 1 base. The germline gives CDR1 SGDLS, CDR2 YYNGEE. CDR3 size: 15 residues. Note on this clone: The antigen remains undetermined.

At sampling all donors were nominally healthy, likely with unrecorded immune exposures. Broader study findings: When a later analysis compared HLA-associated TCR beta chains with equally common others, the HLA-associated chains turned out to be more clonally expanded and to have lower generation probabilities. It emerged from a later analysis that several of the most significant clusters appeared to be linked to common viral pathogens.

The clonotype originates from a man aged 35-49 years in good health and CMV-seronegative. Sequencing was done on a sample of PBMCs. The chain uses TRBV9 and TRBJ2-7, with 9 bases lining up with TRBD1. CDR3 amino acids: CASSPQGTGSYEQYF. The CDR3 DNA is TGTGCCAGCAGCCCCCAAGGGACAGGGTCCTACGAGCAGTACTTC.